These T cell receptor beta chains were read from a single sample in a study of shared clonotypes between healthy human individuals. Assay used: immunoSEQ multiplex PCR; TCRdb lists only in-frame clones, some missing. This sample has about 2.4 million clones; over 85% occur once, and the top ten carry 0.35% to 0.45%. Sequencing used naive CD4+ T cells from PBMCs. These receptor sequences come from a man between 18 and 29 years old in good health. Some clones in this sample may be carry-over from other donors' samples. Both conserved end residues are part of each CDR3. The D gene is left open where the match is weak. Clone size is given for some rows only: seen once, a few or many times, or a class if the clone is expanded.

. | . | TRBJ2-2 | TRBV29-1 | TGCAGCGTTGAAGTCCCTCCCGCGAACACCGGGGAGCTGTTTTTT | CSVEVPPANTGELFF
. | . | TRBJ2-2 | TRBV7-6 | TGTGCCAGCAGCTTACAGGGGACGAACACCGGGGAGCTGTTTTTT | CASSLQGTNTGELFF
. | TRBD1 | TRBJ1-2 | TRBV30 | TGTGCCTGGAGTACCATCTCAGGGGGCGCTTATGGCTACACCTTC | CAWSTISGGAYGYTF
. | . | TRBJ1-1 | TRBV29-1 | TGCAGCGCGGGAGGGAGGATGAACACTGAAGCTTTCTTT | CSAGGRMNTEAFF
. | TRBD1 | TRBJ2-5 | TRBV7-3 | TGTGCCAGCAGTCCGGGACAGGGGGAGACCCAGTACTTC | CASSPGQGETQYF
. | TRBD1 | TRBJ2-3 | TRBV2 | TGTGCCAGCACTCGGGACAGGGGGCAAACAGATACGCAGTATTTT | CASTRDRGQTDTQYF
. | . | TRBJ1-2 | TRBV5-4 | TGTGCCAGCAGCCCAACAGGCGTCTATGGCTACACCTTC | CASSPTGVYGYTF
. | . | TRBJ2-3 | TRBV6-6 | TGTGCCAGCAGCAAGGACTTTCCTAGCACAGATACGCAGTATTTT | CASSKDFPSTDTQYF
. | . | TRBJ1-2 | TRBV9 | TGTGCCAGCAGCGTAGAAAGGGGTAACTATGGCTACACCTTC | CASSVERGNYGYTF
once | TRBD1 | TRBJ2-1 | TRBV28 | TGTGCCAGCAGTTTCGCCGGGACAGGGGGCCTCAATGAGCAGTTCTTC | CASSFAGTGGLNEQFF
. | . | TRBJ1-2 | TRBV6-1 | TGTGCCAGCAGTGAAGGGAGCGCTTGGGGGTATGGCTACACCTTC | CASSEGSAWGYGYTF
. | . | TRBJ2-7 | TRBV27 | TGTGCCAGCAGTTTATGGCCGGGCTCCTACGAGCAGTACTTC | CASSLWPGSYEQYF
. | TRBD1 | TRBJ1-5 | TRBV2 | TGTGCCAGCAGCCGGGGACAGATCTTGAATCAGCCCCAGCATTTT | CASSRGQILNQPQHF
. | . | TRBJ1-1 | TRBV19 | TGTGCCAGTAGTATAGTTCGACAGAACGATGAAGCTTTCTTT | CASSIVRQNDEAFF
. | TRBD1 | TRBJ2-1 | TRBV5-6 | TGTGCCAGCACCACCTCCGGACAGGTTGGATACAATGAGCAGTTCTTC | CASTTSGQVGYNEQFF
once | TRBD1 | TRBJ1-1 | TRBV5-1 | TGCGCCAGCAGCTTAAACCCGGGACAGGGGAACACTGAAGCTTTCTTT | CASSLNPGQGNTEAFF
. | TRBD2 | TRBJ2-7 | TRBV27 | TGTGCCAGCAGTCATACCGGGTCTCAAGCGGGGGAGCAGTACTTC | CASSHTGSQAGEQYF
. | TRBD1 | TRBJ2-7 | TRBV6-5 | TGTGCCAGCAGTTCCAGGGGGGCAGGGGGCTCGAGGGAGCAGTACTTC | CASSSRGAGGSREQYF
once | TRBD2 | TRBJ2-3 | TRBV18 | TGTGCCAGCTCACCGCAACTAGCGGGAGGGCACACAGATACGCAGTATTTT | CASSPQLAGGHTDTQYF
once | . | TRBJ1-2 | TRBV7-9 | TGTGCCAGCAACCAGGGAATGGACGGCACCTATGGCTACACCTTC | CASNQGMDGTYGYTF
. | . | TRBJ1-2 | TRBV6-5 | TGTGCCAGCAGTTTTGTGAATAAGAATGGCTACACCTTC | CASSFVNKNGYTF
. | . | TRBJ1-1 | TRBV29-1 | TGCAGCGTTGCAGCAGGGGTGAACACTGAAGCTTTCTTT | CSVAAGVNTEAFF
. | . | TRBJ1-1 | TRBV7-9 | TGTGCCAGCAGTAGAATGGGGGACACTGAAGCTTTCTTT | CASSRMGDTEAFF
. | TRBD1 | TRBJ1-1 | TRBV28 | TGTGCCAGCAGCCGCCCCCCGGGACAGGCAATCGCTGAAGCTTTCTTT | CASSRPPGQAIAEAFF
. | TRBD1 | TRBJ1-2 | TRBV18 | TGTGCCAGCTCACCCTCAACAGGGGGCTATGGCTACACCTTC | CASSPSTGGYGYTF
. | TRBD2 | TRBJ2-3 | TRBV6-1 | TGTGCCAGCTTAGCGGGAGGGCGATATACGCAGTATTTT | CASLAGGRYTQYF
. | . | TRBJ2-1 | TRBV5-4 | TGTGCCAGCAGCCAGAGACTCCGCAATGAGCAGTTCTTC | CASSQRLRNEQFF
. | . | TRBJ2-5 | TRBV11-2 | TGTGCCAGCAGCTTAGAGGGGGGTTCCCAAGAGACCCAGTACTTC | CASSLEGGSQETQYF
. | TRBD1 | TRBJ1-1 | TRBV10-3 | TGTGCCATCATAGGGACAGGGTTTAACACTGAAGCTTTCTTT | CAIIGTGFNTEAFF
. | TRBD1 | TRBJ1-2 | TRBV29-1 | TGCAGCGCCCAGGGACAGGGCCCTAACTATGGCTACACCTTC | CSAQGQGPNYGYTF
. | . | TRBJ1-4 | TRBV11-2 | TGTGCCAGCAGCACCCAGGTCTTTAATGAAAAACTGTTTTTT | CASSTQVFNEKLFF
. | . | TRBJ1-2 | TRBV6-5 | TGTGCCAGCAGTGGGACGATCGATCTTTTCTTC | CASSGTIDLFF
. | TRBD1 | TRBJ1-1 | TRBV2 | TGTGCCAGCAGTGCGGACAGGGACACTGAAGCTTTCTTT | CASSADRDTEAFF
. | TRBD1 | TRBJ1-1 | TRBV9 | TGTGCCAGCAGCAGACAGGGAAGAAACACTGAAGCTTTCTTT | CASSRQGRNTEAFF
. | . | TRBJ1-5 | TRBV28 | TGTGCCAGCAGTTTATTCAGGGTAGGCAGCAATCAGCCCCAGCATTTT | CASSLFRVGSNQPQHF
. | . | TRBJ2-1 | TRBV18 | TGTGCCAGCTCACTTGGAAATGAGCAGTTCTTC | CASSLGNEQFF
. | TRBD1 | TRBJ2-7 | TRBV28 | TGTGCCAGCAAAACCACCGGGACAGTCTACGAGCAGTACTTC | CASKTTGTVYEQYF
. | . | TRBJ2-5 | TRBV7-2 | TGTGCCAGCAGCTCCCTCCGTGGAGCGGAGACCCAGTACTTC | CASSSLRGAETQYF
. | . | TRBJ2-3 | TRBV15 | TGTGCCACCAGCTCTAAGCGGGCCCGTAGCACAGATACGCAGTATTTT | CATSSKRARSTDTQYF
. | TRBD1 | TRBJ2-3 | TRBV29-1 | TGCAGCGTTGTATCGGGACAGAGGTTTTCAGATACGCAGTATTTT | CSVVSGQRFSDTQYF
. | TRBD1 | TRBJ1-2 | TRBV7-9 | TGTGCCAGCAGCTTACGGACAGGGCTGGGCTACACCTTC | CASSLRTGLGYTF
. | TRBD2 | TRBJ2-5 | TRBV30 | TGTGCCTGGAACCTCGGGCTAGCGGGAATGGAGACCCAGTACTTC | CAWNLGLAGMETQYF
. | . | TRBJ2-5 | TRBV18 | TGTGCCAGCTCACCCCAGCGTGAAGGGACCCAGTACTTC | CASSPQREGTQYF
. | TRBD2 | TRBJ2-5 | TRBV9 | TGTGCCAGCAGCGCCGGGGCGGGGGGAAGCCAAGAGACCCAGTACTTC | CASSAGAGGSQETQYF
. | . | TRBJ1-1 | TRBV9 | TGTGCCAGCAGCGTGGGGGGCTTGGTTGGGAACACTGAAGCTTTCTTT | CASSVGGLVGNTEAFF
. | . | TRBJ2-1 | TRBV27 | TGTGCCAGCAGTTCCCCGTACAATGAGCAGTTCTTC | CASSSPYNEQFF
once | . | TRBJ2-2 | TRBV28 | TGTGCCAGCAGTTTCATAATATACACCGGGGAGCTGTTTTTT | CASSFIIYTGELFF
. | . | TRBJ1-1 | TRBV29-1 | TGCAGCGTTGCTTATAGTACAATAACGGGGACTGAAGCTTTCTTT | CSVAYSTITGTEAFF
. | . | TRBJ1-5 | TRBV5-4 | TGTGCCAGCAGCTCGGGGGGGGATAGCAATCAGCCCCAGCATTTT | CASSSGGDSNQPQHF
. | . | TRBJ2-1 | TRBV30 | TGTGCCTGGAGTTTTCTAGCGTGGAATGAGCAGTTCTTC | CAWSFLAWNEQFF
once | . | TRBJ2-7 | TRBV19 | TGTGCCAGTAGTAACCTCGGACGGTTTTCCTCTACCTACGAGCAGTACTTC | CASSNLGRFSSTYEQYF